The rows below give T cell receptor beta chains drawn from one sample of a study of T cell responses to AZD1222 COVID-19 vaccine. Sequencing used immunoSEQ multiplex PCR; TCRdb keeps in-frame clones, though not all of them. The sample carries around 260,000 clones, approximately 95% recorded once. Material: peripheral blood, obtained on day 0 of AZD1222 vaccination. The origin of the receptors is an adult in good health. Each CDR3 is given with its conserved first and last residue. A D gene is named only where the DNA matches it firmly. Clone size is given for some rows only: seen once, a few or many times, or a class if the clone is expanded.

14	TRBD2	TRBJ2-1	-	TRBV27	CASSPGTSGAQQFF	TGTGCCAGCAGCCCCGGGACTAGCGGGGCCCAGCAGTTCTTC
14	-	TRBJ1-1	once	TRBV6-5	CASSYPGKNTEAFF	TGTGCCAGCAGTTACCCCGGCAAGAACACTGAAGCTTTCTTT
15	TRBD2	TRBJ2-3	-	TRBV27	CASSLKAGGGDTQYF	TGTGCCAGCAGTTTAAAAGCGGGGGGAGGAGATACGCAGTATTTT
14	TRBD1	TRBJ1-1	-	TRBV7-9	CAITGGQMNTEAFF	TGTGCCATCACCGGGGGACAGATGAACACTGAAGCTTTCTTT
14	-	TRBJ1-3	-	TRBV18	CASSPAPLGNTIYF	TGTGCCAGCTCACCCGCCCCTCTCGGAAACACCATATATTTT
15	-	TRBJ1-2	-	TRBV28	CASSPLGDAYYGYTF	TGTGCCAGCAGTCCCCTGGGGGACGCATACTATGGCTACACCTTC
15	TRBD2	TRBJ2-3	-	TRBV3-1/TRBV3-2	CASSQDGGLARAQYF	TGTGCCAGCAGCCAAGATGGGGGACTAGCAAGGGCGCAGTATTTT
14	-	TRBJ1-6	-	TRBV25-1	CASRESAHNSPLHF	TGTGCCAGCAGGGAGAGCGCGCATAATTCACCCCTCCACTTT
15	TRBD1	TRBJ1-5	-	TRBV28	CASVWGTGRNQPQHF	TGTGCCAGCGTATGGGGGACAGGGAGAAATCAGCCCCAGCATTTT
17	-	TRBJ1-6	-	TRBV10-3	CAISESMRSSYNSPLHF	TGTGCCATCAGTGAGTCTATGAGGAGCTCCTATAATTCACCCCTCCACTTT
15	-	TRBJ1-1	-	TRBV28	CASQAGSALNTEAFF	TGTGCCAGTCAGGCGGGGTCCGCCTTAAACACTGAAGCTTTCTTT
13	TRBD1	TRBJ1-2	-	TRBV2	CASSLDRGYGYTF	TGTGCCAGCAGTTTGGACAGGGGCTATGGCTACACCTTC
15	-	TRBJ1-5	-	TRBV28	CASSPQGISNQPQHF	TGTGCCAGCAGCCCCCAGGGGATTAGCAATCAGCCCCAGCATTTT
12	TRBD1	TRBJ1-2	once	TRBV28	CASRQGADGYTF	TGTGCCAGCAGGCAGGGGGCTGATGGCTACACCTTC
15	-	TRBJ1-4	-	TRBV4-3	CASSQRSGGNEKLFF	TGCGCCAGCAGCCAAAGATCCGGGGGGAATGAAAAACTGTTTTTT
16	-	TRBJ1-5	-	TRBV19	CASSTGGLTSNQPQHF	TGTGCCAGTAGTACGGGGGGGTTAACCTCCAATCAGCCCCAGCATTTT
16	TRBD1	TRBJ2-5	-	TRBV2	CASSPTRTGVGETQYF	TGTGCCAGCAGTCCCACCCGGACAGGAGTTGGAGAGACCCAGTACTTC
16	-	TRBJ1-4	few	TRBV18	CASSPPGIPGDEKLFF	TGTGCCAGCTCACCACCGGGCATCCCTGGCGACGAAAAACTGTTTTTT
15	-	TRBJ1-5	-	TRBV11-2	CASPSKWRRNQPQHF	TGTGCCAGCCCTTCAAAGTGGCGGCGCAATCAGCCCCAGCATTTT
14	TRBD1	TRBJ1-1	once	TRBV2	CASRDRVGNTEAFF	TGTGCCAGCAGGGACAGGGTTGGGAACACTGAAGCTTTCTTT
15	TRBD2	TRBJ2-7	-	TRBV18	CASSPTSGSPYEQYF	TGTGCCAGCTCGCCCACTAGCGGGTCTCCCTACGAGCAGTACTTC
13	-	TRBJ1-5	-	TRBV7-3	CASSLGQNQPQHF	TGTGCCAGCAGCTTAGGGCAGAATCAGCCCCAGCATTTT
15	-	TRBJ2-1	once	TRBV7-8	CASSLDRFSYNEQFF	TGTGCCAGCAGCTTAGACCGGTTTTCCTACAATGAGCAGTTCTTC
16	TRBD2	TRBJ2-2	-	TRBV29-1	CSVKSLAGVNTGELFF	TGCAGCGTTAAGTCGCTAGCGGGGGTGAACACCGGGGAGCTGTTTTTT
15	TRBD2	TRBJ2-1	once	TRBV12-5	CASGLVSGRYNEQFF	TGTGCTAGTGGTTTGGTTTCCGGGAGGTACAATGAGCAGTTCTTC
15	-	TRBJ1-1	-	TRBV7-9	CASSWRAASNTEAFF	TGTGCCAGCAGCTGGAGAGCAGCCTCGAACACTGAAGCTTTCTTT
15	-	TRBJ2-7	-	TRBV6-5	CASSKRTAMFYEQYF	TGTGCCAGCAGTAAGAGGACAGCCATGTTCTACGAGCAGTACTTC
11	TRBD1	TRBJ1-2	-	TRBV12-3/TRBV12-4	CASRQGLGYTF	TGTGCCAGTAGACAGGGCCTAGGCTACACCTTC
16	-	TRBJ2-7	-	TRBV4-2	CASSSPRGSETYEQYF	TGTGCCAGCAGCTCCCCCCGGGGTAGCGAAACCTACGAGCAGTACTTC
13	-	TRBJ1-5	-	TRBV7-9	CASSLGREQPQHF	TGTGCCAGCAGCTTGGGCAGGGAGCAGCCCCAGCATTTT
14	-	TRBJ2-1	-	TRBV30	CAWSLTGLYNEQFF	TGTGCCTGGAGTCTGACAGGCCTCTACAATGAGCAGTTCTTC
16	-	TRBJ2-1	-	TRBV7-2	CASSLISGTLYNEQFF	TGTGCCAGCAGCCTAATCTCGGGGACACTTTACAATGAGCAGTTCTTC
15	TRBD2	TRBJ2-2	once	TRBV7-2	CASSGQRGWTGELFF	TGTGCCAGCAGCGGCCAGCGGGGGTGGACCGGGGAGCTGTTTTTT
16	-	TRBJ2-1	-	TRBV24-1	CATSDSGLPGGNEQFF	TGTGCCACCAGTGACTCCGGACTACCCGGTGGGAATGAGCAGTTCTTC
14	-	TRBJ2-2	-	TRBV9	CASSPLGLYGELFF	TGTGCCAGCAGCCCCCTGGGACTTTACGGGGAGCTGTTTTTT
14	TRBD1	TRBJ1-1	-	TRBV11-2	CASSLDRGVTEAFF	TGTGCCAGCAGCCTAGACAGGGGGGTGACTGAAGCTTTCTTT
13	-	TRBJ1-4	-	TRBV12-3/TRBV12-4	CASSARGIRKLFF	TGTGCCAGCAGCGCTAGGGGCATCAGAAAACTGTTTTTT